This T cell receptor (beta chain) was identified in a study of CD8 T cells in Susac syndrome (dated by TCRdb to about 2019). For the study in its entirety: Of the Susac syndrome patients who were sequenced, under 10 were in clinical remission while more than five had clinically active disease. At the time of blood withdrawal, Susac syndrome patients were either therapy-naive, taking corticosteroids (with some also receiving IVIg), or on IVIg alone. Repertoire sequencing was used to test whether CD8+ T cell activation and differentiation in Susac syndrome was antigen driven. Paper-wide results and their limitations: The CD4+ T cell repertoire of patients with Susac syndrome showed no detectable clonal expansion. The number of individuals in the TCR sequencing and HLA analysis was acknowledged as relatively small.

Peripheral blood CD8+ and CD4+ T cells from healthy donors, Susac syndrome patients and multiple sclerosis patients were profiled by high-throughput TCR beta sequencing. Recently defined diagnostic criteria for definite or probable disease were met by the Susac syndrome patients. CD8+ TEMRA cells were enriched by FACS, while bulk CD8+ and CD4+ T cells were purified by magnetic negative isolation. Blood was collected in EDTA tubes and processed within 24 hours, with PBMCs isolated through density gradient centrifugation. PBMCs intended for TCR sequencing were cryopreserved in liquid nitrogen and were subsequently thawed in a 37 degrees C water bath. Purity of sorted or isolated CD4+, CD8+ and CD8+ TEMRA cells was at least 90%. CDR1 and CDR2, per the germline V gene, are SGHRS and YFSETQ. The CDR3 has 14 amino acids, counting the end cysteine and phenylalanine. Of all the DNA, just the CDR3 is kept, 42 bases in frame from base 1. V has 1 base trimmed and J has 5 bases trimmed; junction bases matching no gene number 3.

RNA was extracted with the RNeasy kit and roughly 0.45 to 1 ug was reverse transcribed using random hexamers. The immunoSEQ multiplex PCR assay, covering 54 Vbeta and 13 Jbeta segments, was used to amplify TCR beta CDR3 regions. PCR amplification bias was corrected by using a synthetic template baseline for primer optimization and computational correction. Processing in the source paper ran as follows. Reads were annotated to V, D and J genes per IMGT and analyzed with immunoSEQ Analyzer, keeping only productive sequences. Clonality was calculated as one minus the Shannon entropy normalized by log2 of the number of productive unique sequences. For each patient and control, public and private clones were evaluated among the 100 most prevalent clones. A clone was defined as Susac-specific if it was absent from the healthy and MS cohorts, from 950 to 1,300 published viral clones and from other ImmuneACCESS disease sequences. TCRdb itself trimmed the public reads at Q25 with fastp, ran MiXCR and retained productive beta chains. For every CDR3 protein sequence, its rows merge into one entry that carries the most common genes and DNA. Here the V and J calls rest on TCRdb's processing, not on the authors' analysis. This sample gives roughly 200,000 distinct CDR3 sequences in total; 90% to 95% of them show up just once. The ten largest make up 0.12% of the sample.

In the case of this clonotype: Its antigen is not yet known. No much larger clone exists at a distance of one base, and base qualities are not known.

The source material was CD4+ T cells from PBMCs. The clonotype comes from a human donor with Susac syndrome. The chain couples TRBV5-1 to TRBJ2-5; 9 bases in between match TRBD1. The encoded CDR3 is CASSLLGTGETQYF. The sequence in DNA is TGCGCCAGCAGCTTGTTAGGGACAGGGGAGACCCAGTACTTC.